This T cell receptor beta chain was observed in a study of beta chain features in type 1 diabetes. Findings of the study overall: Across patients, naive, central memory and Treg TCRB repertoires exhibited apparently greater similarity than was observed across healthy donors. All four CD4+ subsets from Type 1 diabetes patients carried moderately but significantly shorter TCRB CDR3s. The study found fewer insertions and more deletions at VDJ junctions in type 1 diabetes patients.

Investigators reverse transcribed all isolated RNA, so they sequenced expressed TCRB transcripts. Sequencing was performed with immunoSEQ multiplex PCR; in TCRdb, only in-frame clones are kept and a portion is missing. This sample has about 170,000 clones, with around 7.9% found just once. Only a few counts were recorded for this clone. Its specificity is not known. The CDR3 sequence is 14 residues long. Germline CDR1 MDHEN, CDR2 SYDVKM. Unmatched junction bases numbered 8, after V lost 4 bases and J lost 5 bases. Roughly 100 mL of blood, on average, came from one heparinised draw per donor. Sequencing was performed on central memory CD4+ T cells from blood. This chain uses TRBV28 with TRBJ2-7; 7 nucleotides align to TRBD1. This clonotype was obtained from a man younger than 35 with type 1 diabetes. CDR3: CASSSVDRRDEQYF. The CDR3 nucleotides read TGTGCCAGCAGTTCCGTGGACAGGCGCGACGAGCAGTACTTC.